This TCR beta chain is from a study of Ad26.COV2.S vaccination and SARS-CoV-2 variants. Findings of the study overall: The TCR breadth and depth analyses may have understated or missed part of the total T cell responses.

Note on this clone: The antigen is undetermined.

Treatment meaning: over 15 received Ad26.COV2.S at low or high dose, single or two shots; about 5 received placebo; per-sample allocation not given. Samples were taken on day 63 after the first vaccine or placebo injection. Germline V gene data show CDR1 as LNHDA and CDR2 as SQIVND (reference sequence). The CDR3 extends over 16 amino acids. Trimming removed 6 bases at V and 3 bases at J, with 18 bases between. This table comes from immunoSEQ multiplex PCR, and its TCRdb copy is limited to in-frame clones, with some not included. The sample holds roughly 700,000 clones, roughly nine tenths seen once. The specimen comprised peripheral blood, sampled in a trial of Ad26.COV2.S vaccine versus placebo. The chain recombines TRBV19 with TRBJ1-5, with TRBD1 as a possible D gene (5 bases). The source of this sequence is a person between 18 and 59 years old who received the Ad26.COV2.S COVID-19 vaccine or a placebo. CDR3: CASSQTRTHSNQPQHF. CDR3 in DNA: TGTGCCAGTAGCCAAACCCGGACACATTCCAATCAGCCCCAGCATTTT.